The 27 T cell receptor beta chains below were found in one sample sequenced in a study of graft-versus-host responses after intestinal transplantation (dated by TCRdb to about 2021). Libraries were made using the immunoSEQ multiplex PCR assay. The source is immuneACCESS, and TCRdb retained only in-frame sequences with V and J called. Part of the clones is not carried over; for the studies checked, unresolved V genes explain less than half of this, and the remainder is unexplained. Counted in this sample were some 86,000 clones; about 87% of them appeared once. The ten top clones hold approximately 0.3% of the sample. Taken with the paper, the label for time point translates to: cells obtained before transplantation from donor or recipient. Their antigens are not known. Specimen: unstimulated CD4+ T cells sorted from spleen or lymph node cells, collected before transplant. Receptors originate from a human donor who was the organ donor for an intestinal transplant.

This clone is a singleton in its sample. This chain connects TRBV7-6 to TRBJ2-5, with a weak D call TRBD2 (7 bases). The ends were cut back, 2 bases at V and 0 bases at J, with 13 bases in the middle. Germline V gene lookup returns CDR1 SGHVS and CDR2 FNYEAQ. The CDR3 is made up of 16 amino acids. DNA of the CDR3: TGTGCCAGCAGCTTAAGGCGGGGGCTTTACCAAGAGACCCAGTACTTC. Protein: CASSLRRGLYQETQYF.

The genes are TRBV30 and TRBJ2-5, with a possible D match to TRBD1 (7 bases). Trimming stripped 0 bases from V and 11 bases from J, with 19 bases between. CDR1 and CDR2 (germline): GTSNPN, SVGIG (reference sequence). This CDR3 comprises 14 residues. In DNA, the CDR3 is TGTGCCTGGAGTGTATCGGCCATCGCAGGGGGGCAGTACTTC. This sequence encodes CAWSVSAIAGGQYF.

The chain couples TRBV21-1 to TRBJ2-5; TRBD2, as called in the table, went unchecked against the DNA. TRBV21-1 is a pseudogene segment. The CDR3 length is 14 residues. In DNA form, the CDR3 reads TGTGCCAGCAGCAACGCGGGGCGCCAAGAGACCCAGTACTTC. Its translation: CASSNAGRQETQYF.

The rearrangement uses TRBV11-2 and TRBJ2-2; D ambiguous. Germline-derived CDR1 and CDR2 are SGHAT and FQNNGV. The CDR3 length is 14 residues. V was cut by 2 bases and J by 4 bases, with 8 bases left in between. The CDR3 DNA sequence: TGTGCCAGCAGCTTATTCTCGAGCACCGGGGAGCTGTTTTTT. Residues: CASSLFSSTGELFF.

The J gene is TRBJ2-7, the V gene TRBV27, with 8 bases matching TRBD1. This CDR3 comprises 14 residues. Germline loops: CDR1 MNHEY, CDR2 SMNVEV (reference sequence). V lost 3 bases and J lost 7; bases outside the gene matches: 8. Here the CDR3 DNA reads TGTGCCAGCAGTTTGCAGGGGGCGCGTGGGGAGCAGTACTTC. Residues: CASSLQGARGEQYF.

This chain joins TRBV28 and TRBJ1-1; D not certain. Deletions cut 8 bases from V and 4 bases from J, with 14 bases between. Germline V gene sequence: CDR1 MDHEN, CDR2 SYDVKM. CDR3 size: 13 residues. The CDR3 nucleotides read TGTGCCAGCCGTTGGTCGACAAGCACTGAAGCTTTCTTT. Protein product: CASRWSTSTEAFF.

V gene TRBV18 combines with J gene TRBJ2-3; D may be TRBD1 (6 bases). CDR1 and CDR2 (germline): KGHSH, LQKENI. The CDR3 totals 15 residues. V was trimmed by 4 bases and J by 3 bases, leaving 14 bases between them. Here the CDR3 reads CASSRTGSGTDTQYF. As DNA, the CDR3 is TGTGCCAGCTCACGAACAGGGTCAGGGACAGATACGCAGTATTTT.

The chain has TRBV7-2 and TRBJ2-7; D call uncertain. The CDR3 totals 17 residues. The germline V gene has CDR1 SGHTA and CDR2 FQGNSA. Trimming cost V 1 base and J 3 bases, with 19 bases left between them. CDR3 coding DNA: TGTGCCAGCAGCTTAGGAGGCGTCGGCCGAACAAGCTACGAGCAGTACTTC. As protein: CASSLGGVGRTSYEQYF.

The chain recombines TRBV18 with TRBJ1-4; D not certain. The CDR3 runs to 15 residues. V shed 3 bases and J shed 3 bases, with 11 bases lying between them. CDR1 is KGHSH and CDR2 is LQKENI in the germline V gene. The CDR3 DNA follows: TGTGCCAGCTCACCCCAATCTAGCCCTAATGAAAAACTGTTTTTT. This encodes CASSPQSSPNEKLFF.

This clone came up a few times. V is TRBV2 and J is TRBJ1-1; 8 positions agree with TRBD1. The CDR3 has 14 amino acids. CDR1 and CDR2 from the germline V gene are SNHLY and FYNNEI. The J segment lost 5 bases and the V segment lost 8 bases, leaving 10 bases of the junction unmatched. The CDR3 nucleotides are TGTGCCAGCGCACCGACAGGGGTAGGAACTGAAGCTTTCTTT. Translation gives CASAPTGVGTEAFF.

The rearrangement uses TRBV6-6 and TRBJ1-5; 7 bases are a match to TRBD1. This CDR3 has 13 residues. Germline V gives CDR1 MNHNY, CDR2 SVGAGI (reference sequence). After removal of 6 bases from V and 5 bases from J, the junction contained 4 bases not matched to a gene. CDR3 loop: CASRDRNDQPQHF. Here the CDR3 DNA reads TGTGCCAGCAGGGACAGGAACGATCAGCCCCAGCATTTT.

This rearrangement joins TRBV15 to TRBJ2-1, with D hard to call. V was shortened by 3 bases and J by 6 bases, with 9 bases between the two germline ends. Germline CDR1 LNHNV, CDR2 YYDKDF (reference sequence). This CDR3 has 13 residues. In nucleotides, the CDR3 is TGTGCCACCAGCAGGCCCGGTAGCAATGAGCAGTTCTTC. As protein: CATSRPGSNEQFF.

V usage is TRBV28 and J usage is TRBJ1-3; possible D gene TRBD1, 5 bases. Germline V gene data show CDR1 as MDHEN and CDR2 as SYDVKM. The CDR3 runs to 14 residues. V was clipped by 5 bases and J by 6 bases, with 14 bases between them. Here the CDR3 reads CASSEQARPNTIYF. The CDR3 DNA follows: TGTGCCAGCAGTGAACAGGCTCGACCAAACACCATATATTTT.

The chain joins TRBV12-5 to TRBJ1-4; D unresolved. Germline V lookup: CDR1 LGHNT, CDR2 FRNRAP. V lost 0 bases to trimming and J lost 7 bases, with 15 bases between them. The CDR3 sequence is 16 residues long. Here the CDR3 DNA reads TGTGCTAGTGGTTTGGTACGTCGTAAGGAGGTTGAAAAACTGTTTTTT. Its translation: CASGLVRRKEVEKLFF.

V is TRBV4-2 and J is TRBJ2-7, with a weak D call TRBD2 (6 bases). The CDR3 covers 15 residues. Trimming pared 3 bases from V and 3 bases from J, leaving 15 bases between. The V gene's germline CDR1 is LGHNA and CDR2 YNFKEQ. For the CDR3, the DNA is TGTGCCAGCAGCCATGCCTCGACGGGACTCTACGAGCAGTACTTC. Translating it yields CASSHASTGLYEQYF.

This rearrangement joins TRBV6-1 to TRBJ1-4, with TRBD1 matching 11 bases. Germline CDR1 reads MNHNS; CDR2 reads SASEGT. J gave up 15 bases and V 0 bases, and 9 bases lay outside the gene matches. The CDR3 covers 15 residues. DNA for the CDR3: TGTGCCAGCAGTGAAGCGGGACAGGGGGTGGACTGTTTGTTTTTT. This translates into CASSEAGQGVDCLFF.

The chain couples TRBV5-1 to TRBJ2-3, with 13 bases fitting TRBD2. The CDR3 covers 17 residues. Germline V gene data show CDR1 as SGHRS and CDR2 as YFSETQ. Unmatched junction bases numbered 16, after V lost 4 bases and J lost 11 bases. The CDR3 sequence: CASSPVGTSGAPGVQYF. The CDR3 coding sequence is TGCGCCAGCAGCCCGGTGGGGACTAGCGGGGCCCCCGGTGTGCAGTATTTT.

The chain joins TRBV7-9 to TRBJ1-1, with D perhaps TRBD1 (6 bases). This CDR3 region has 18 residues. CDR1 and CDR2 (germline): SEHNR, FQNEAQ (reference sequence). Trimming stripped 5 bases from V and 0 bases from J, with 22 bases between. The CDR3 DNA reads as TGTGCCAGCAGCGCGCCTGGGAGTAGGGGGTGGATGAACACTGAAGCTTTCTTT. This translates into CASSAPGSRGWMNTEAFF. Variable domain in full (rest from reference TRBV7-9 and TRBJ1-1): DTGVSQNPRHKITKRGQNVTFRCDPISEHNRLYWYRQTLGQGPEFLTYFQNEAQLEKSRLLSDRFSAERPKGSFSTLEIQRTEQGDSAMYLCASSAPGSRGWMNTEAFFGQGTRLTVV.

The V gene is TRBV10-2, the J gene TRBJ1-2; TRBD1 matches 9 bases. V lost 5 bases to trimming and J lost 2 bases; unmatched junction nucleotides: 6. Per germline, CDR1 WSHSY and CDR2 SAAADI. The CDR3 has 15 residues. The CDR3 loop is CASSYPTGGNYGYTF. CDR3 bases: TGCGCCAGCAGTTACCCGACAGGGGGAAACTATGGCTACACCTTC.

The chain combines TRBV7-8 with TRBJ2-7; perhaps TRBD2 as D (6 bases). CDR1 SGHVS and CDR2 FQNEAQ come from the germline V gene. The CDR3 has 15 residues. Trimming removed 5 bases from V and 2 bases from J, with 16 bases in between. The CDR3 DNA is TGTGCCAGCAGCCTAAACCGGGACTGGACCTACGAGCAGTACTTC. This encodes CASSLNRDWTYEQYF.

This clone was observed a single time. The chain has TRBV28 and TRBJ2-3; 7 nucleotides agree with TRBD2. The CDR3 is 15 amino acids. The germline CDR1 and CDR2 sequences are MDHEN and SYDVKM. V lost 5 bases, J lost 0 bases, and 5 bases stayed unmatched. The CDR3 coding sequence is TGTGCCAGCAGTGACGCGGGAGCTAGCACAGATACGCAGTATTTT. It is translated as CASSDAGASTDTQYF. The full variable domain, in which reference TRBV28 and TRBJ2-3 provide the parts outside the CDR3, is DVKVTQSSRYLVKRTGEKVFLECVQDMDHENMFWYRQDPGLGLRLIYFSYDVKMKEKGDIPEGYSVSREKKERFSLILESASTNQTSMYLCASSDAGASTDTQYFGPGTRLTVL.

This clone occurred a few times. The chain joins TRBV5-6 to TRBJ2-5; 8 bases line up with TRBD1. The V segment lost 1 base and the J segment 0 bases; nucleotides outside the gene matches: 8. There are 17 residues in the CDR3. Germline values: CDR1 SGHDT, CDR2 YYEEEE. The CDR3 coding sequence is TGTGCCAGCAGCTTGTTGAGGGACAGGATGTACCAAGAGACCCAGTACTTC. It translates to CASSLLRDRMYQETQYF.

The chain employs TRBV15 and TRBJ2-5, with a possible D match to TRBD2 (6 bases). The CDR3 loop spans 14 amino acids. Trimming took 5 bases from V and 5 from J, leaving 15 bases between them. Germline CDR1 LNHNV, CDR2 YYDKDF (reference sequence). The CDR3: CATSPRTIRETQYF. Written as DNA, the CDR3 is TGTGCCACCAGCCCCAGGACTATTCGGGAGACCCAGTACTTC.

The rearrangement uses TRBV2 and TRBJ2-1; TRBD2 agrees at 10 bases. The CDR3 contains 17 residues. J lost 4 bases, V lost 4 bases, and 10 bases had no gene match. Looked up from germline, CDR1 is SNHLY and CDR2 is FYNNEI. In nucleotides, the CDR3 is TGTGCCAGCAGTGGGTCTAGAGGACTAGCGGTATACAATGAGCAGTTCTTC. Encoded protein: CASSGSRGLAVYNEQFF.

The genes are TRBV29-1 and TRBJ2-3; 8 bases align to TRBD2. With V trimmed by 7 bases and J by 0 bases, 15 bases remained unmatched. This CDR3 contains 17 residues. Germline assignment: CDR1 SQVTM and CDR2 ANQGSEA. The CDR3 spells CSGTSLRGLPSTDTQYF. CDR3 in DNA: TGCAGCGGGACTAGCTTGAGGGGACTCCCTAGCACAGATACGCAGTATTTT.

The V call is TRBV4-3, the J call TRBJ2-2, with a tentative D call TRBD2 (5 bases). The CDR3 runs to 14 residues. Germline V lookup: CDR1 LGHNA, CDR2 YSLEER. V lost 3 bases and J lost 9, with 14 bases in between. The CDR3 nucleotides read TGCGCCAGCAGCCAGGGAGTGGGAGCCTGGGAGCTGTTTTTT. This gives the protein CASSQGVGAWELFF.

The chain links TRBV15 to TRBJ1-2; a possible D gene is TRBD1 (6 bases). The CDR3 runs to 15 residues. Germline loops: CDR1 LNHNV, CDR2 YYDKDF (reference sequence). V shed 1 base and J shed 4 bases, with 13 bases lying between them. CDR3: CATSRAPGAGYGYTF. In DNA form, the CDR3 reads TGTGCCACCAGCAGAGCCCCAGGGGCCGGCTATGGCTACACCTTC.